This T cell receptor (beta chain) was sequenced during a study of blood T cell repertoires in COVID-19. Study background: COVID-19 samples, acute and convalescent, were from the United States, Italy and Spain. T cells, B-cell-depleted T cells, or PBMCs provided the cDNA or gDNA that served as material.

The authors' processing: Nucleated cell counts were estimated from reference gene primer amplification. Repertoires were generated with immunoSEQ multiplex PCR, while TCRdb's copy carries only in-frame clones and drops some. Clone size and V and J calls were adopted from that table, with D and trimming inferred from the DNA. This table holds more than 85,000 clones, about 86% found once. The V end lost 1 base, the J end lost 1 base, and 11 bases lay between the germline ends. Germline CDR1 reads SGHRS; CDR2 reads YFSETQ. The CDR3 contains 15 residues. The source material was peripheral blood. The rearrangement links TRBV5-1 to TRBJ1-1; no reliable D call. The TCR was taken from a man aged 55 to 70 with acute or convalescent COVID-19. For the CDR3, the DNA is TGCGCCAGCAGCTTGCTTTTTAACAAGAACACTGAAGCTTTCTTT. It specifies CASSLLFNKNTEAFF.